This T cell receptor beta chain was identified during a study of shared clonotypes between healthy human individuals. All the donors were Caucasian adults who lived in Nashville, Tennessee. Investigators divided CD4+ cells into CD45RA+ naive and CD45RA-negative memory subsets. About this clone: As yet, its antigen is unknown.

Germline values: CDR1 MDHEN, CDR2 SYDVKM. The ends lost 6 bases at V and 7 bases at J; junction bases unmatched: 16. The CDR3 totals 17 residues. Study-level results: Clonotype sharing across donors was expected to vary with sequencing depth.

The data were produced by immunoSEQ multiplex PCR, yet TCRdb's version contains in-frame clones alone and is incomplete. The sample includes 1.5 million to 1.9 million clones, under 99% of them seen just once. The TCR comes from a man under 40 in good health. Input material: naive CD4+ T cells sorted from blood. Subset in this sample: CD45RA+ positively selected. This rearrangement joins TRBV28 to TRBJ2-2, with 8 nucleotides matching TRBD2. The CDR3 loop is CASRPSGAGAFGGELFF. CDR3 bases: TGTGCCAGCAGACCCTCTGGAGCGGGAGCGTTTGGCGGGGAGCTGTTTTTT.